What follows is one T cell receptor beta chain and its context. Its antigen is unknown. One base away there is no much larger clone; base qualities are not given. The CDR3 has 16 amino acids, counting the end cysteine and phenylalanine. Kept here is only the CDR3 DNA, which spans 48 bases and is read in frame from base 1. CDR1 SGHTA and CDR2 FQGTGA were looked up in the germline V gene. V and J are truncated by 6 bases and 1 base respectively, leaving an intervening sequence of 16 bases. This entry belongs to a study of T cell changes during pregnancy in multiple sclerosis (dated by TCRdb to the late 2010s). A note on the overall study: The study examined how the T cell repertoire changed over the course of pregnancy in women with multiple sclerosis.

Libraries came from the immunoSEQ multiplex PCR assay. This is the immuneACCESS table as TCRdb keeps it, with only in-frame sequences that have V and J called. A part of the clones is gone; compared with another copy, unresolved V genes explain less than half, and the rest is unexplained. This sample is represented by around 40,000 clones; 85% to 95% of them were singletons. Roughly 0.39% of the sample comes from the top ten. This material consisted of CD4+ T cells from peripheral blood mononuclear cells, taken in the second trimester of pregnancy. This clonotype originated in a female donor with multiple sclerosis, enrolled in a pregnancy study. The chain couples TRBV7-3 to TRBJ2-1; 6 matching bases give a weak D call of TRBD2. The CDR3 is CASSRTGGWSYNEQFF. The DNA sequence is given as TGTGCCAGCAGTCGTACCGGGGGATGGTCCTACAATGAGCAGTTCTTC.